Listed below are T cell receptor beta chains from one sample, sequenced in a study of blood T cells in healthy people across ages. Using its own MiXCR run on the 5' RACE reads, TCRdb lists one record per CDR3 protein. The sample contains hundreds of thousands of distinct CDR3 sequences, roughly 25% of which appear only once. These records were also assigned to another study, of T cells of mothers and their children.

The source material was blood. Every receptor here comes from a boy under 18 in good health. CDR3s include the opening cysteine and the closing phenylalanine or tryptophan. The order of the fields is clone size, V gene, D gene, J gene, CDR3 protein, CDR3 DNA. A D gene is named only where the DNA matches it firmly. Size values are once, few and many counts, or a class for expanded clones, and some rows have none.

>-|TRBV2|-|TRBJ1-1
CASSVTLRNTEAFF
TGTGCCAGCAGCGTCACCCTCCGGAACACTGAAGCTTTCTTT
>few|TRBV5-6|-|TRBJ2-1
CASSFGEPYNEQFF
TGTGCCAGCAGCTTCGGGGAGCCCTACAATGAGCAGTTCTTC
>-|TRBV3-1|-|TRBJ2-1
CASSKKGISVSYNEQFF
TGTGCCAGCAGTAAAAAGGGGATTTCTGTCTCCTACAATGAGCAGTTCTTC
>few|TRBV28|-|TRBJ1-2
CASSLFTGGYTF
TGTGCCAGCAGTTTGTTTACAGGGGGCTACACCTTC
>-|TRBV25-1|TRBD1|TRBJ1-6
CASSEYHGQGANSPLHF
TGTGCCAGCAGTGAATATCACGGACAGGGGGCGAATTCACCCCTCCACTTT
>few|TRBV6-5|TRBD1|TRBJ2-7
CASSYNRGSEQYF
TGTGCCAGCAGTTACAACAGGGGTAGCGAGCAGTACTTC
>few|TRBV7-9|-|TRBJ2-5
CASSLPRSEETQYF
TGTGCCAGCAGCTTACCCCGTTCAGAGGAGACCCAGTACTTC
>few|TRBV4-3|TRBD1|TRBJ2-5
CASSRGTGYTETQYF
TGCGCCAGCAGCCGAGGGACAGGGTATACGGAGACCCAGTACTTC
>once|TRBV10-1|-|TRBJ2-2
CASSGRNTGELFF
TGCGCCAGCAGTGGACGGAACACCGGGGAGCTGTTTTTT
>few|TRBV2|-|TRBJ2-1
CASNPLWGDPYNEQFF
TGTGCCAGCAACCCGCTCTGGGGGGATCCCTACAATGAGCAGTTCTTC
>few|TRBV19|-|TRBJ2-1
CASSIKRADNEQFF
TGTGCCAGTAGTATTAAGCGGGCTGACAATGAGCAGTTCTTC
>-|TRBV29-1|TRBD2|TRBJ2-5
CSVGSGKETQYF
TGCAGCGTTGGTAGCGGGAAAGAGACCCAGTACTTC
>few|TRBV6-1|TRBD1|TRBJ1-5
CASSEYIWTGADQPQHF
TGTGCCAGCAGTGAATATATTTGGACAGGGGCCGACCAGCCCCAGCATTTT
>-|TRBV10-3|TRBD2|TRBJ2-3
CAISLGSGGATDTQYF
TGTGCCATCAGTCTGGGGAGCGGGGGGGCCACAGATACGCAGTATTTT
>few|TRBV29-1|TRBD1|TRBJ2-6
CSVVTGGISGANVLTF
TGCAGCGTTGTAACAGGGGGAATCTCTGGGGCCAACGTCCTGACTTTC
>many|TRBV7-3|-|TRBJ2-5
CASSLTGRGETQYF
TGCGCCAGCAGCTTGACCGGGAGAGGGGAGACCCAGTACTTC
>-|TRBV7-7|-|TRBJ2-2
CASSPASSTNTGELFF
TGTGCTAGCAGCCCGGCGTCCAGTACGAACACCGGGGAGCTGTTTTTT
>few|TRBV28|TRBD1|TRBJ2-5
CASRRGGRETQYF
TGTGCCAGCAGACGAGGGGGCCGAGAGACCCAGTACTTC
>-|TRBV20-1|TRBD1|TRBJ2-5
CSARVSGTGGRETRYF
TGCAGTGCTAGAGTTAGCGGGACAGGGGGGAGGGAGACCCGGTACTTC
>once|TRBV7-8|TRBD1|TRBJ2-1
CASSGQGVTYNEQFF
TGTGCCAGCAGCGGACAGGGGGTAACCTACAATGAGCAGTTCTTC
>-|TRBV6-5|-|TRBJ1-2
CARSPAPADGYTF
TGTGCCCGCAGCCCGGCCCCTGCGGATGGCTACACCTTC
>few|TRBV5-5|-|TRBJ1-4
CASSLRGVSYNEKLFF
TGTGCCAGCAGCTTGCGGGGGGTGTCCTATAATGAAAAACTGTTTTTT
>few|TRBV5-1|TRBD2|TRBJ2-5
CASSREVAGETQYF
TGCGCCAGCAGCCGAGAGGTAGCGGGGGAGACCCAGTACTTC
>-|TRBV7-2|-|TRBJ2-2
CASSGPGTAVGGELFF
TGTGCCAGCAGCGGACCCGGGACGGCAGTAGGCGGGGAGCTGTTTTTT
>-|TRBV10-3|-|TRBJ2-4
CAISESRQFPGRNIQYF
TGTGCCATCAGTGAGTCCCGACAGTTCCCGGGTAGGAACATTCAGTACTTC
>-|TRBV15|TRBD1|TRBJ2-7
CATSRVRQGAPEQYF
TGTGCCACCAGCAGAGTTAGGCAGGGGGCCCCCGAGCAGTACTTC
>few|TRBV15|-|TRBJ2-6
CATSRSQGYGANVLTF
TGTGCCACCAGCAGATCTCAAGGTTACGGGGCCAACGTCCTGACTTTC
>once|TRBV19|-|TRBJ1-5
CASSIGPDSNQPQHF
TGTGCCAGTAGTATAGGCCCGGACAGTAATCAGCCCCAGCATTTT
>-|TRBV14|TRBD2|TRBJ2-3
CASSHESGAGTDTQYF
TGTGCCAGCAGCCATGAAAGCGGGGCTGGCACAGATACGCAGTATTTT
>-|TRBV29-1|TRBD2|TRBJ2-5
CSVSAGGQETQYF
TGCAGCGTTTCGGCGGGGGGGCAAGAGACCCAGTACTTC
>-|TRBV5-1|-|TRBJ2-7
CASSLEQVYEQYF
TGCGCCAGCAGCTTGGAACAAGTCTACGAGCAGTACTTC
>few|TRBV28|TRBD1|TRBJ1-2
CASSPGTGRSGYTF
TGTGCCAGCAGTCCCGGGACAGGGCGAAGCGGCTACACCTTC
>-|TRBV7-2|-|TRBJ2-5
CASSLVVGKETQYF
TGTGCCAGCAGCTTAGTTGTCGGGAAAGAGACCCAGTACTTC
>few|TRBV10-3|-|TRBJ1-4
CAISESSGATGEKLFF
TGTGCCATCAGTGAGTCTTCTGGGGCCACGGGTGAAAAACTGTTTTTT